These 13 T cell receptor beta chains share one sample of origin, sequenced in a study of control samples from healthy donors and cancer patients. Some clones are missing from TCRdb's copy, which holds only in-frame ones; the method was immunoSEQ multiplex PCR. This table has fewer than 200,000 clones, around 93% appearing once. The sample comprised blood. The receptors derive from a woman between 55 and 75 years old in good health.

This chain uses TRBV5-1 with TRBJ1-1; 10 positions agree with TRBD1. The V segment lost 0 bases and the J segment 9 bases; nucleotides outside the gene matches: 2. In germline, CDR1 is SGHRS, CDR2 YFSETQ. The CDR3 runs 13 residues. The CDR3: CASSLGDRGKAFF. The CDR3 region has the DNA TGCGCCAGCAGCTTGGGGGACAGGGGAAAAGCTTTCTTT.

The rearrangement uses TRBV25-1 and TRBJ1-1; 9 bases fit TRBD1. J was trimmed by 0 bases and V by 3 bases; bases with no gene match: 2. The CDR3 extends over 15 amino acids. Germline V gene lookup returns CDR1 MGHDK and CDR2 SYGVNS. CDR3 protein: CASSETGGLNTEAFF. The CDR3, as DNA: TGTGCCAGCAGTGAGACAGGGGGACTGAACACTGAAGCTTTCTTT.

The V and J genes are TRBV6-5 and TRBJ1-4; 7 nucleotides align to TRBD1. The germline CDR1 and CDR2 sequences are MNHEY and SVGAGI. Trimming removed 5 bases from V and 10 bases from J; junction bases left unmatched: 4. The CDR3 covers 12 residues. DNA of the CDR3: TGTGCCAGCAGTAGGGACAGCCTAAAACTGTTTTTT. This gives the protein CASSRDSLKLFF.

V is TRBV4-2 and J is TRBJ2-3; either TRBD1 or TRBD2 may supply D (6 bases each). V lost 0 bases to trimming and J lost 11 bases, with 18 bases between them. Germline assignment: CDR1 LGHNA and CDR2 YNFKEQ. The length of the CDR3 is 15 residues. The CDR3 sequence: CASSQESFTSRGQYF. The CDR3 bases are TGTGCCAGCAGCCAAGAAAGTTTCACTAGCAGGGGGCAGTATTTT.

In nucleotides, the CDR3 is TGTGCCAGCAGCTGGGGGAGGACAGGCCTCTATGGCTACACCTTC. Residues: CASSWGRTGLYGYTF. The J gene is TRBJ1-2, the V gene TRBV5-8; 7 bases fit TRBD1. The CDR3 extends over 15 amino acids. CDR1 and CDR2 from the germline V gene are SGHTS and YDEGEE. J lost 4 bases, V lost 3 bases, and 9 bases had no gene match.

The chain uses TRBV6-6 and TRBJ2-7; D is unclear. Germline values: CDR1 MNHNY, CDR2 SVGAGI (reference sequence). The CDR3 is 12 residues long. Trimming stripped 3 bases from V and 2 bases from J, with 5 bases between. The CDR3 is CASSYGTYEQYF. In DNA form, the CDR3 reads TGTGCCAGCAGTTATGGAACCTACGAGCAGTACTTC.

The J gene is TRBJ1-3, the V gene TRBV12-3 or TRBV12-4, with D uncertain. CDR3 length: 13 amino acids. The V end lost 6 bases, the J end lost 4 bases, and 10 bases lay between the germline ends. DNA for the CDR3: TGTGCCAGCAGCCTAGCAGTGGGAAACACCATATATTTT. Amino acid sequence: CASSLAVGNTIYF.

The rearrangement links TRBV6-5 to TRBJ1-2; perhaps TRBD1 as D (5 bases). V lost 2 bases, J lost 7 bases, and 11 bases lay in between. This CDR3 has 13 amino acids. From germline, CDR1 is MNHEY and CDR2 SVGAGI. This chain's CDR3 is CASSYLGEVGYTF. The CDR3 DNA reads as TGTGCCAGCAGTTACCTGGGGGAGGTTGGCTACACCTTC.

V is TRBV7-9 and J is TRBJ2-2; D is possibly TRBD1 or TRBD2 (5 bases each). The V gene lost 2 bases and the J gene lost 0 bases, with 10 bases spanning the gap. There are 16 residues in the CDR3. The germline gives CDR1 SEHNR, CDR2 FQNEAQ (reference sequence). The CDR3 loop is CASSLLRGSNTGELFF. CDR3 bases: TGTGCCAGCAGCTTATTGAGGGGCTCGAACACCGGGGAGCTGTTTTTT.

The genes are TRBV7-9 and TRBJ1-1, with 7 bases matching TRBD1. V dropped 1 base and J dropped 0; count of bases not matched to a gene: 2. In germline, CDR1 is SEHNR, CDR2 FQNEAQ (reference sequence). The CDR3 extends over 15 amino acids. This CDR3 reads CASSLDGTVNTEAFF. The CDR3 nucleotides read TGTGCCAGCAGCTTAGACGGGACAGTGAACACTGAAGCTTTCTTT.

This clone has only a few counts. This rearrangement joins TRBV4-1 to TRBJ2-3; D remains unclear. From germline, CDR1 is MGHRA and CDR2 YSYEKL. This CDR3 is 15 amino acids long. Trimming shortened V by 1 base and J by 1 base, and 9 bases separated the two germline ends. CDR3: CASSQVGDGTDTQYF. The CDR3 coding sequence is TGCGCCAGCAGCCAAGTTGGAGACGGCACAGATACGCAGTATTTT.

This clone has just a few counts. The chain couples TRBV6-2 or TRBV6-3 to TRBJ1-5, with TRBD1 matching 8 bases. CDR3 length: 17 residues. The germline CDR1 and CDR2 sequences are MNHEY and SVGEGT. With 5 bases clipped from V and 1 base from J, the junction kept 10 bases outside the gene matches. CDR3 DNA sequence: TGTGCCAGCAGTCGCCTAACAGGGGGGGGGAGCAATCAGCCCCAGCATTTT. Translated: CASSRLTGGGSNQPQHF.

The chain uses TRBV6-5 and TRBJ1-4, with 7 nucleotides matching TRBD1. V was clipped by 7 bases and J by 6 bases; unmatched bases: 8. The CDR3 has 14 residues. Germline assignment: CDR1 MNHEY and CDR2 SVGAGI. The CDR3 loop reads CASKATGFYEKLFF. As DNA, the CDR3 is TGTGCCAGCAAGGCGACAGGGTTTTATGAAAAACTGTTTTTT.